This TCR beta chain was captured by sequencing in a study of cytomegalovirus exposure and HLA in healthy donors. Findings of the study overall: Diagnosis of cytomegalovirus status made by the classifier reportedly showed high specificity and sensitivity. For TCR beta chains, V- and J-gene trimming was later linked to a missense DCLRE1C variant.

With regard to this clone: What it binds is unknown. The same CDR3 also results from other DNA sequences found in this sample.

Healthy bone marrow donors formed the donor group. Despite likely unrecorded immune exposures, the donors were nominally healthy at the time of sampling. 60 Vbeta and 13 Jbeta primers were used in PCR. The method was immunoSEQ multiplex PCR; TCRdb's version includes in-frame clones alone and lacks a portion of them. The sample holds just over 95,000 clones, roughly 76% seen once. Sequenced: PBMCs. The sequence was obtained from a human donor in good health.

The CDR3 nucleotides are TGTGCCAGTAGTATAGGACAGGGCTTGAACACTGAAGCTTTCTTT. Translation: CASSIGQGLNTEAFF. The V gene is TRBV19, the J gene TRBJ1-1; 7 bases match TRBD1. This CDR3 region has 15 residues. The germline CDR1 and CDR2 sequences are LNHDA and SQIVND (reference sequence). The V gene end was trimmed by 1 base and the J gene end by 0 bases; junction bases not matched to a gene: 2.